One sample yielded the 2 T cell receptor beta chains listed below, sequenced in a study of OX40 agonist ivuxolimab in advanced cancers. Method: immunoSEQ multiplex PCR; TCRdb's copy keeps in-frame clones and lacks some. There are roughly 50,000 clones in the sample; roughly 77% occur only once, and about 7.7% lies in the top ten. The sequenced sample was CD4+ or CD8+ T cells sorted from blood, obtained in a trial of the OX40 agonist ivuxolimab. The source of these receptors is an adult with an advanced solid tumor such as melanoma, head and neck, liver or kidney cancer.

The chain uses TRBV5-1 and TRBJ1-6; D not resolved. Germline V gene lookup returns CDR1 SGHRS and CDR2 YFSETQ. V was clipped by 4 bases and J by 1 base, with 9 bases between them. This CDR3 has 15 amino acids. The CDR3 DNA reads TGCGCCAGCAGCCCAGGTGAATCCTATAATTCACCCCTCCACTTT. It translates to CASSPGESYNSPLHF.

The chain links TRBV27 to TRBJ2-1; 7 positions agree with TRBD2. The J segment lost 7 bases and the V segment lost 0 bases, leaving 12 bases of the junction unmatched. This CDR3 has 17 residues. Germline-derived CDR1 and CDR2 are MNHEY and SMNVEV (reference sequence). CDR3 in amino acids: CASSLSLAGPFGNEQFF. Here the CDR3 DNA reads TGTGCCAGCAGTTTATCCTTAGCGGGCCCGTTTGGGAATGAGCAGTTCTTC.